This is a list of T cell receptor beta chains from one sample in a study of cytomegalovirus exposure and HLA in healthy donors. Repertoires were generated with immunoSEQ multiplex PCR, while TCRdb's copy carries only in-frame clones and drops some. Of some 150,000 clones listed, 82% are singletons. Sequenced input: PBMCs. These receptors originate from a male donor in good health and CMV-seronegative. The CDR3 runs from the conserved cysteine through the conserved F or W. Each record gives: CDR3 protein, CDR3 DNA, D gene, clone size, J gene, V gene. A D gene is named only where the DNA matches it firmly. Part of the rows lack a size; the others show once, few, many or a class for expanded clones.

CDR3: CASSVKGGWTGELFF; DNA: TGTGCCAGCAGCGTAAAAGGGGGATGGACCGGGGAGCTGTTTTTT; D: .; size: .; J: TRBJ2-2; V: TRBV9
CDR3: CASSVGTGPYEQYF; DNA: TGTGCCAGCAGCGTCGGGACAGGGCCCTACGAGCAGTACTTC; D: TRBD1; size: .; J: TRBJ2-7; V: TRBV9
CDR3: CASSQAGGGNEQYF; DNA: TGCGCCAGCAGCCAAGCCGGGGGTGGGAACGAGCAGTACTTC; D: .; size: .; J: TRBJ2-7; V: TRBV4-1
CDR3: CASSQTDGALGRGTGELFF; DNA: TGCGCCAGCAGCCAGACCGATGGGGCCTTAGGGCGGGGCACCGGGGAGCTGTTTTTT; D: .; size: .; J: TRBJ2-2; V: TRBV4-1
CDR3: CASSSGSSYNEQFF; DNA: TGTGCCAGCAGTAGCGGCAGCTCCTACAATGAGCAGTTCTTC; D: .; size: .; J: TRBJ2-1; V: TRBV7-9
CDR3: CASSDEGGVGGYTF; DNA: TGTGCCAGCAGTGACGAGGGCGGAGTGGGTGGCTACACCTTC; D: .; size: .; J: TRBJ1-2; V: TRBV6-4
CDR3: CAWGQGPGVETQYF; DNA: TGTGCCTGGGGGCAGGGTCCGGGGGTAGAGACCCAGTACTTC; D: .; size: .; J: TRBJ2-5; V: TRBV30
CDR3: CAISYSTGEQFF; DNA: TGTGCCATCAGTTATTCAACGGGTGAGCAGTTCTTC; D: .; size: few; J: TRBJ2-1; V: TRBV10-3
CDR3: CASSLGTPNTEAFF; DNA: TGTGCCAGCAGTTTAGGGACACCGAACACTGAAGCTTTCTTT; D: .; size: .; J: TRBJ1-1; V: TRBV27
CDR3: CAIRASGGANEQFF; DNA: TGTGCCATCAGGGCCAGCGGGGGGGCCAATGAGCAGTTCTTC; D: TRBD2; size: .; J: TRBJ2-1; V: TRBV10-3
CDR3: CASSNQESGGLPYNEQFF; DNA: TGTGCCAGCAGTAATCAGGAGTCGGGGGGCCTCCCCTACAATGAGCAGTTCTTC; D: .; size: .; J: TRBJ2-1; V: TRBV7-9
CDR3: CASSLGSGRTDTQYF; DNA: TGTGCCAGTAGTCTAGGGTCAGGGCGTACAGATACGCAGTATTTT; D: .; size: .; J: TRBJ2-3; V: TRBV9
CDR3: CASSSGGFEQYF; DNA: TGTGCCAGCAGCTCAGGGGGGTTCGAGCAGTACTTC; D: .; size: .; J: TRBJ2-7; V: TRBV7-9
CDR3: CASSQYLLGDRGAYGYTF; DNA: TGTGCCAGCAGCCAATATCTTTTAGGAGACAGGGGTGCCTATGGCTACACCTTC; D: TRBD1; size: .; J: TRBJ1-2; V: TRBV14
CDR3: CATKQGYGYTF; DNA: TGTGCCACCAAACAGGGTTATGGCTACACCTTC; D: .; size: .; J: TRBJ1-2; V: TRBV6-1
CDR3: CAWSASLAGGWGTDTQYF; DNA: TGTGCCTGGAGTGCCTCTCTAGCGGGAGGGTGGGGCACAGATACGCAGTATTTT; D: TRBD2; size: .; J: TRBJ2-3; V: TRBV30